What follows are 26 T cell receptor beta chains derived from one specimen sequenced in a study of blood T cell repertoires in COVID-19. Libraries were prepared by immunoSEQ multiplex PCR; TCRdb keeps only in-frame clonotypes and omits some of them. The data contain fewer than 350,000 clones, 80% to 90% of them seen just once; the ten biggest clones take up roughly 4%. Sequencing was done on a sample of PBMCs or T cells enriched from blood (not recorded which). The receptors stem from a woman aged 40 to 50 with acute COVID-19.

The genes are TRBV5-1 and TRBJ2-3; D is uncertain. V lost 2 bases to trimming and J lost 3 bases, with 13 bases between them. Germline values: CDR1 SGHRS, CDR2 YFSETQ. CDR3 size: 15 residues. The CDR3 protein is CASSFEPANTDTQYF. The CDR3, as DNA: TGCGCCAGCAGCTTTGAGCCCGCGAATACAGATACGCAGTATTTT.

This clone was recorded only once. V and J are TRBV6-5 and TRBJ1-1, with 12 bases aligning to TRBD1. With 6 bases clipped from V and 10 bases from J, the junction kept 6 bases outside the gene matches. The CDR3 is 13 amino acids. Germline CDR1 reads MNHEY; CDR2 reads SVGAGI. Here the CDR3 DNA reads TGTGCCAGCAGAGTACCGGGACAGGGGGCAGCTTTCTTT. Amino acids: CASRVPGQGAAFF.

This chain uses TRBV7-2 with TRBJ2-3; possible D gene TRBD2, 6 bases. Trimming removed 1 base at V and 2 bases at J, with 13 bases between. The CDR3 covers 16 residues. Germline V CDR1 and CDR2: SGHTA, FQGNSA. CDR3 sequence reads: CASSLDSGLFTDTQYF. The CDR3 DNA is TGTGCCAGCAGCTTAGATTCGGGACTGTTCACAGATACGCAGTATTTT.

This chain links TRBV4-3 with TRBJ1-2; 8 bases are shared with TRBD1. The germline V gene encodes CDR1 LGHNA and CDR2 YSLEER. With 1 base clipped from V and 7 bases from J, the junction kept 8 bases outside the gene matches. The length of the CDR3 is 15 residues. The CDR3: CASSQAGTGVRGYTF. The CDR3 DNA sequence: TGCGCCAGCAGCCAAGCTGGGACAGGCGTCCGTGGCTACACCTTC.

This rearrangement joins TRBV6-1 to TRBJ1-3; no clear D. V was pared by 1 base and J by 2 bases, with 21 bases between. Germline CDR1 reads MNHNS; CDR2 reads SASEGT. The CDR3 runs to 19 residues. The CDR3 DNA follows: TGTGCCAGCAGTGAAGAATACCATCGGCAGGCTCTCCCTGGAAACACCATATATTTT. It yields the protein CASSEEYHRQALPGNTIYF.

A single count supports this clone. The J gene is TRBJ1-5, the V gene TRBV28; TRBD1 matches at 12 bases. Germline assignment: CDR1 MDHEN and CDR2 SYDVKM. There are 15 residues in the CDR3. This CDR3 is CVTMRDRGQYQPQHF. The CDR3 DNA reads TGTGTTACGATGAGGGACAGGGGGCAATATCAGCCCCAGCATTTT.

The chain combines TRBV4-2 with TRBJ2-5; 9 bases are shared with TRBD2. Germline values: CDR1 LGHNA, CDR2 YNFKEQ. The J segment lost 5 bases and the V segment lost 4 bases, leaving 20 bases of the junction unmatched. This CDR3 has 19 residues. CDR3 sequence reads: CASSPKRAGGPLDVETQYF. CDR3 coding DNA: TGTGCCAGCAGCCCGAAGAGAGCGGGGGGCCCCCTTGATGTGGAGACCCAGTACTTC.

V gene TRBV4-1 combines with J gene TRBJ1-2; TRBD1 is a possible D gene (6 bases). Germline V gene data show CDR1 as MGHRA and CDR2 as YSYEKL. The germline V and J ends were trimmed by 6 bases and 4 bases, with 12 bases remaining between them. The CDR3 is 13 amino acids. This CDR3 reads CASSQDSFYGYTF. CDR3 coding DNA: TGCGCCAGCAGTCAGGACAGCTTCTATGGCTACACCTTC.

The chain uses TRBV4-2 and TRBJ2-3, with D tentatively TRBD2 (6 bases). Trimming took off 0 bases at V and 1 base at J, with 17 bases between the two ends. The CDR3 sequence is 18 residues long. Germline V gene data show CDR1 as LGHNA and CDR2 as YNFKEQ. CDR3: CASSQDLTGGWGTDTQYF. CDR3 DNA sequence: TGTGCCAGCAGCCAAGATCTTACCGGGGGATGGGGCACAGATACGCAGTATTTT.

The CDR3 reads CASSQESASFDEQFF. The CDR3 DNA is TGCGCCAGCAGCCAAGAATCAGCGTCCTTCGATGAGCAGTTCTTC. V gene TRBV4-3 combines with J gene TRBJ2-1; D is uncertain. Germline CDR1 LGHNA, CDR2 YSLEER. CDR3 size: 15 residues. Trimming removed 0 bases at V and 8 bases at J, with 14 bases between.

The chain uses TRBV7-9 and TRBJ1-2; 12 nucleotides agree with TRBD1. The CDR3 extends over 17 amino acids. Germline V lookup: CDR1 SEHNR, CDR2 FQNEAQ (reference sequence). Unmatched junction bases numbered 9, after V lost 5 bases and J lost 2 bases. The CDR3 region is CASSALPGQGANYGYTF. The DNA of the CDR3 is TGTGCCAGCAGCGCACTTCCGGGACAGGGGGCGAACTATGGCTACACCTTC.

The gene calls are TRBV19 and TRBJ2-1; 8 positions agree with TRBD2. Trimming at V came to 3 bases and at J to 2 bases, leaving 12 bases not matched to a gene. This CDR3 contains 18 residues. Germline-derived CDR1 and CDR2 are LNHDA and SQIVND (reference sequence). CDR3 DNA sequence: TGTGCCAGTAGTATGATAGTCGGGAGGGTGTCCACCTACAATGAGCAGTTCTTC. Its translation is CASSMIVGRVSTYNEQFF.

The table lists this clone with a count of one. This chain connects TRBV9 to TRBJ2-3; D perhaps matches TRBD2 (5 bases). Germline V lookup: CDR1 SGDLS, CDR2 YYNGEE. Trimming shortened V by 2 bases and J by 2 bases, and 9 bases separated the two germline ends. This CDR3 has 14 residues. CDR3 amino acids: CASSVMRATDTQYF. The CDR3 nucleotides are TGTGCCAGCAGCGTGATGCGGGCCACAGATACGCAGTATTTT.

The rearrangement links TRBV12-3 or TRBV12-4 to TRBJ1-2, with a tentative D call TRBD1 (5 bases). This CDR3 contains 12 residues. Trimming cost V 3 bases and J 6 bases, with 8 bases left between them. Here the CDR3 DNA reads TGTGCCAGCAGTTTCGGGGGAAATGGCTACACCTTC. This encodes CASSFGGNGYTF.

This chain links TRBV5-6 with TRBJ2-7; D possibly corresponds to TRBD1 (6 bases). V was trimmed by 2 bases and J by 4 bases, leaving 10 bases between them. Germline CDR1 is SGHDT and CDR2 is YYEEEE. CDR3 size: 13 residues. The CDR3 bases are TGTGCCAGCAGCTTACCGGACAGTTACGAGCAGTACTTC. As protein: CASSLPDSYEQYF.

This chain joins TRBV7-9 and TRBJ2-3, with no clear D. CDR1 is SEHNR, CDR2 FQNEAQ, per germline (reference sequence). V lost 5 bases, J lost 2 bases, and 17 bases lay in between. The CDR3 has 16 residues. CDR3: CASSPRARQSTDTQYF. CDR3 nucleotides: TGTGCCAGCAGCCCGCGAGCCCGACAATCCACAGATACGCAGTATTTT.

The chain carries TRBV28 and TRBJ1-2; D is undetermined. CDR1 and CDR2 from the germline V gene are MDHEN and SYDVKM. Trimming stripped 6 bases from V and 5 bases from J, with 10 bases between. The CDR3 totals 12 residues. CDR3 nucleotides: TGTGCCAGCAGCCTTGCTCGGTATGGCTACACCTTC. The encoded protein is CASSLARYGYTF.

For the CDR3, the DNA is TGTGCCAGCAACGCGGGAGGCCACGGTTTGTTTAGCACAGATACGCAGTATTTT. It codes for CASNAGGHGLFSTDTQYF. This chain connects TRBV28 to TRBJ2-3; 8 positions match TRBD2. The ends lost 7 bases at V and 0 bases at J; junction bases unmatched: 15. CDR1 is MDHEN and CDR2 is SYDVKM in the germline V gene. This CDR3 has 18 residues.

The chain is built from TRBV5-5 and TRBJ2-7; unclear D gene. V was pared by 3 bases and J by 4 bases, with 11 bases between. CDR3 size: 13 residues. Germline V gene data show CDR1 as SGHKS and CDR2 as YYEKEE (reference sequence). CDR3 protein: CASSYTPPYEQYF. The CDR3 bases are TGTGCCAGCAGCTACACCCCACCGTACGAGCAGTACTTC.

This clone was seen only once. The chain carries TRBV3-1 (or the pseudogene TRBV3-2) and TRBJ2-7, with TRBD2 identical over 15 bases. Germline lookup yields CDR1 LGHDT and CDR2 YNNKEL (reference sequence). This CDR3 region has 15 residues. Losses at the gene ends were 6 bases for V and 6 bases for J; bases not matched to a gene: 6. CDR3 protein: CASSGLAGGPSEQYF. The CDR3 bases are TGTGCCAGCAGTGGACTAGCGGGAGGGCCGAGCGAGCAGTACTTC.

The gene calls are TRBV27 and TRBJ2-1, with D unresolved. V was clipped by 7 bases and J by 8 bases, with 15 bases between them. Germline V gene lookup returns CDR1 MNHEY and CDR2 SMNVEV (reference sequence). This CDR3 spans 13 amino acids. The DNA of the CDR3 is TGTGCCAGCAAGTTCACGGGTGCGGATGAGCAGTTCTTC. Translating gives CASKFTGADEQFF.

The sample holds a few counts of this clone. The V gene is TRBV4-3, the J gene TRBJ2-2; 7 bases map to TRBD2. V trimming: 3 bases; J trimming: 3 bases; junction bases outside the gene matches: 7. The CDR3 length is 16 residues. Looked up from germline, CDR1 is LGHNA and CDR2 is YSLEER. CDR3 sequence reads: CASSQSLAAHTGELFF. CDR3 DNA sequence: TGCGCCAGCAGCCAGTCCCTAGCGGCCCACACCGGGGAGCTGTTTTTT.

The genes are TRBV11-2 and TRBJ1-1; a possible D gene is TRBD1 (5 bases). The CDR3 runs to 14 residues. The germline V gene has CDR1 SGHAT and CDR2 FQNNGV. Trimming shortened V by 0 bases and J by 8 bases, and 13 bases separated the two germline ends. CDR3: CASSLDLKGPEAFF. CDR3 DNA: TGTGCCAGCAGCTTAGATCTAAAGGGGCCAGAAGCTTTCTTT.

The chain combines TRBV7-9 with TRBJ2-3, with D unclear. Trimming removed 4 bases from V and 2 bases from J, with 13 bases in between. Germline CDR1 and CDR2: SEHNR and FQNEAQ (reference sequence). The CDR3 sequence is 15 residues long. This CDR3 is CASSSTVRHTDTQYF. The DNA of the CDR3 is TGTGCCAGCAGCTCTACCGTACGCCACACAGATACGCAGTATTTT.

CDR3 in amino acids: CASSADRGPNEKLFF. In nucleotides, the CDR3 is TGTGCCAGCAGCGCTGACAGGGGGCCTAATGAAAAACTGTTTTTT. The gene calls are TRBV9 and TRBJ1-4; TRBD1 matches at 10 bases. The ends lost 3 bases at V and 3 bases at J; junction bases unmatched: 2. From germline, CDR1 is SGDLS and CDR2 YYNGEE. CDR3 size: 15 residues.

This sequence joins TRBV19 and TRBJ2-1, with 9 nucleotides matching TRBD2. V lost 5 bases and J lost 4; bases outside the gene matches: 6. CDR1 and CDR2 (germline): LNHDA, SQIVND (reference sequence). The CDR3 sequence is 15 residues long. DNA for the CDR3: TGTGCCAGTAGTGACCCGGGACTAGCATACAATGAGCAGTTCTTC. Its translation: CASSDPGLAYNEQFF.